The subject of this entry is one TCR beta chain. Antigen: not known. CDR3 length: 15 amino acids. V gave up 0 bases and J gave up 3 bases; unmatched junction bases: 6. Germline V gene lookup returns CDR1 SGDLS and CDR2 YYNGEE. The data derive from a study of cytomegalovirus exposure and HLA in healthy donors. The PCR was carried out with 60 Vbeta primers and 13 Jbeta primers. The assay was immunoSEQ multiplex PCR, and TCRdb's table has in-frame clones only and misses some. The table records about 160,000 clones, 55% to 80% of them present only once. Study observations and caveats: Indistinguishability led to the exclusion of some V segments, TRBV6-2 and TRBV6-3 included. Associated with cytomegalovirus, according to the listing, were 150 to 200 TCR beta chains. Some highly shared sequence variants likely arose as a pipeline artifact. The authors later linked a missense DCLRE1C variant to TCR beta V- and J-gene trimming.

The chain joins TRBV9 to TRBJ2-7, with 7 bases that match TRBD2. The sequencing input was PBMCs. The source of this sequence is an older woman in good health and CMV-seropositive. The DNA of the CDR3 is TGTGCCAGCAGCGTAGTGGGGGGGGACTTCTACGAGCAGTACTTC. This codes for CASSVVGGDFYEQYF.